This is a list of T cell receptor beta chains from one sample in a study of Ad26.COV2.S vaccination and SARS-CoV-2 variants. Assay used: immunoSEQ multiplex PCR; TCRdb lists only in-frame clones, some missing. Of approximately 400,000 clones in the sample, around 84% were seen once. The sample consisted of peripheral blood, taken in a trial of Ad26.COV2.S vaccine versus placebo. The origin of the receptors is a person aged 18-60 years who received the Ad26.COV2.S COVID-19 vaccine or a placebo. Both conserved end residues are trimmed from each CDR3. Each record gives: CDR3 length, V gene, clone size, CDR3 protein. Clone sizes are given selectively: once, few, many, or a class where the clone is expanded.

14 TRBV14 - ASSQGQGQNTGELF
13 TRBV10-2 - ASTLGTTLNNEQF
11 TRBV5-4 once ASSSGGSYEQY
13 TRBV7-6 - ASSMTQTGANVLT
14 TRBV7-2 - ASSPGDGRVTDTQY
12 TRBV7-9 - ASSLGRGPDTQY
12 TRBV5-1 few ASSLEAGTDTQY
12 TRBV7-9 many ASSPGQGGYGYT
11 TRBV5-6 - ASSATGTTEAF
13 TRBV12-5 - ASGSRAGNSYEQY
13 TRBV7-7 - ASSLAGGPADTQY
10 TRBV12-3/TRBV12-4 - ASSPQINEQF
12 TRBV6-5 - ASGDGHSNQPQH
12 TRBV6-6 once ASSPRQYNSPLH
10 TRBV11-3 - ASSLLEGTQY
13 TRBV28 - ASSSPDRGSYEQY
12 TRBV5-5 - ASSLAGWTGELF
13 TRBV5-6 - ASVPREGPYNEQF
11 TRBV5-5 - ASSQGSQETQY
12 TRBV10-2 - ASSESGRSEKLF
12 TRBV7-9 - ASSSTGEGYGYT
13 TRBV9 - ASSVEASVIGELF
15 TRBV4-3 - ASSPRGLRSSYNEQF
11 TRBV19 few ASNREGDTEAF
14 TRBV19 - ASSISGTKTRETQY
14 TRBV5-5 - ASALGGGDSNQPQH
13 TRBV19 - ASSIDTRGTQPQH
15 TRBV30 - AWSVRLAGVNMETQY
15 TRBV11-2 once ASSLAPGQAIAEKLF
13 TRBV18 - ASSPPTGFGAEAF
14 TRBV6-2/TRBV6-3 - ASSYSGSGSYNEQF
12 TRBV28 once ASSPPGNTGELF
13 TRBV7-2 - ASSHSQGEGGELF
11 TRBV2 - ASSGTQGETQY
13 TRBV5-4 - ASRTGQGAPDTQY
10 TRBV10-1 few ASSPRGGEAF
13 TRBV3-1/TRBV3-2 once ASSHGDTGDNEQF
17 TRBV6-2/TRBV6-3 once ASSYVLAGVWSNTGELF